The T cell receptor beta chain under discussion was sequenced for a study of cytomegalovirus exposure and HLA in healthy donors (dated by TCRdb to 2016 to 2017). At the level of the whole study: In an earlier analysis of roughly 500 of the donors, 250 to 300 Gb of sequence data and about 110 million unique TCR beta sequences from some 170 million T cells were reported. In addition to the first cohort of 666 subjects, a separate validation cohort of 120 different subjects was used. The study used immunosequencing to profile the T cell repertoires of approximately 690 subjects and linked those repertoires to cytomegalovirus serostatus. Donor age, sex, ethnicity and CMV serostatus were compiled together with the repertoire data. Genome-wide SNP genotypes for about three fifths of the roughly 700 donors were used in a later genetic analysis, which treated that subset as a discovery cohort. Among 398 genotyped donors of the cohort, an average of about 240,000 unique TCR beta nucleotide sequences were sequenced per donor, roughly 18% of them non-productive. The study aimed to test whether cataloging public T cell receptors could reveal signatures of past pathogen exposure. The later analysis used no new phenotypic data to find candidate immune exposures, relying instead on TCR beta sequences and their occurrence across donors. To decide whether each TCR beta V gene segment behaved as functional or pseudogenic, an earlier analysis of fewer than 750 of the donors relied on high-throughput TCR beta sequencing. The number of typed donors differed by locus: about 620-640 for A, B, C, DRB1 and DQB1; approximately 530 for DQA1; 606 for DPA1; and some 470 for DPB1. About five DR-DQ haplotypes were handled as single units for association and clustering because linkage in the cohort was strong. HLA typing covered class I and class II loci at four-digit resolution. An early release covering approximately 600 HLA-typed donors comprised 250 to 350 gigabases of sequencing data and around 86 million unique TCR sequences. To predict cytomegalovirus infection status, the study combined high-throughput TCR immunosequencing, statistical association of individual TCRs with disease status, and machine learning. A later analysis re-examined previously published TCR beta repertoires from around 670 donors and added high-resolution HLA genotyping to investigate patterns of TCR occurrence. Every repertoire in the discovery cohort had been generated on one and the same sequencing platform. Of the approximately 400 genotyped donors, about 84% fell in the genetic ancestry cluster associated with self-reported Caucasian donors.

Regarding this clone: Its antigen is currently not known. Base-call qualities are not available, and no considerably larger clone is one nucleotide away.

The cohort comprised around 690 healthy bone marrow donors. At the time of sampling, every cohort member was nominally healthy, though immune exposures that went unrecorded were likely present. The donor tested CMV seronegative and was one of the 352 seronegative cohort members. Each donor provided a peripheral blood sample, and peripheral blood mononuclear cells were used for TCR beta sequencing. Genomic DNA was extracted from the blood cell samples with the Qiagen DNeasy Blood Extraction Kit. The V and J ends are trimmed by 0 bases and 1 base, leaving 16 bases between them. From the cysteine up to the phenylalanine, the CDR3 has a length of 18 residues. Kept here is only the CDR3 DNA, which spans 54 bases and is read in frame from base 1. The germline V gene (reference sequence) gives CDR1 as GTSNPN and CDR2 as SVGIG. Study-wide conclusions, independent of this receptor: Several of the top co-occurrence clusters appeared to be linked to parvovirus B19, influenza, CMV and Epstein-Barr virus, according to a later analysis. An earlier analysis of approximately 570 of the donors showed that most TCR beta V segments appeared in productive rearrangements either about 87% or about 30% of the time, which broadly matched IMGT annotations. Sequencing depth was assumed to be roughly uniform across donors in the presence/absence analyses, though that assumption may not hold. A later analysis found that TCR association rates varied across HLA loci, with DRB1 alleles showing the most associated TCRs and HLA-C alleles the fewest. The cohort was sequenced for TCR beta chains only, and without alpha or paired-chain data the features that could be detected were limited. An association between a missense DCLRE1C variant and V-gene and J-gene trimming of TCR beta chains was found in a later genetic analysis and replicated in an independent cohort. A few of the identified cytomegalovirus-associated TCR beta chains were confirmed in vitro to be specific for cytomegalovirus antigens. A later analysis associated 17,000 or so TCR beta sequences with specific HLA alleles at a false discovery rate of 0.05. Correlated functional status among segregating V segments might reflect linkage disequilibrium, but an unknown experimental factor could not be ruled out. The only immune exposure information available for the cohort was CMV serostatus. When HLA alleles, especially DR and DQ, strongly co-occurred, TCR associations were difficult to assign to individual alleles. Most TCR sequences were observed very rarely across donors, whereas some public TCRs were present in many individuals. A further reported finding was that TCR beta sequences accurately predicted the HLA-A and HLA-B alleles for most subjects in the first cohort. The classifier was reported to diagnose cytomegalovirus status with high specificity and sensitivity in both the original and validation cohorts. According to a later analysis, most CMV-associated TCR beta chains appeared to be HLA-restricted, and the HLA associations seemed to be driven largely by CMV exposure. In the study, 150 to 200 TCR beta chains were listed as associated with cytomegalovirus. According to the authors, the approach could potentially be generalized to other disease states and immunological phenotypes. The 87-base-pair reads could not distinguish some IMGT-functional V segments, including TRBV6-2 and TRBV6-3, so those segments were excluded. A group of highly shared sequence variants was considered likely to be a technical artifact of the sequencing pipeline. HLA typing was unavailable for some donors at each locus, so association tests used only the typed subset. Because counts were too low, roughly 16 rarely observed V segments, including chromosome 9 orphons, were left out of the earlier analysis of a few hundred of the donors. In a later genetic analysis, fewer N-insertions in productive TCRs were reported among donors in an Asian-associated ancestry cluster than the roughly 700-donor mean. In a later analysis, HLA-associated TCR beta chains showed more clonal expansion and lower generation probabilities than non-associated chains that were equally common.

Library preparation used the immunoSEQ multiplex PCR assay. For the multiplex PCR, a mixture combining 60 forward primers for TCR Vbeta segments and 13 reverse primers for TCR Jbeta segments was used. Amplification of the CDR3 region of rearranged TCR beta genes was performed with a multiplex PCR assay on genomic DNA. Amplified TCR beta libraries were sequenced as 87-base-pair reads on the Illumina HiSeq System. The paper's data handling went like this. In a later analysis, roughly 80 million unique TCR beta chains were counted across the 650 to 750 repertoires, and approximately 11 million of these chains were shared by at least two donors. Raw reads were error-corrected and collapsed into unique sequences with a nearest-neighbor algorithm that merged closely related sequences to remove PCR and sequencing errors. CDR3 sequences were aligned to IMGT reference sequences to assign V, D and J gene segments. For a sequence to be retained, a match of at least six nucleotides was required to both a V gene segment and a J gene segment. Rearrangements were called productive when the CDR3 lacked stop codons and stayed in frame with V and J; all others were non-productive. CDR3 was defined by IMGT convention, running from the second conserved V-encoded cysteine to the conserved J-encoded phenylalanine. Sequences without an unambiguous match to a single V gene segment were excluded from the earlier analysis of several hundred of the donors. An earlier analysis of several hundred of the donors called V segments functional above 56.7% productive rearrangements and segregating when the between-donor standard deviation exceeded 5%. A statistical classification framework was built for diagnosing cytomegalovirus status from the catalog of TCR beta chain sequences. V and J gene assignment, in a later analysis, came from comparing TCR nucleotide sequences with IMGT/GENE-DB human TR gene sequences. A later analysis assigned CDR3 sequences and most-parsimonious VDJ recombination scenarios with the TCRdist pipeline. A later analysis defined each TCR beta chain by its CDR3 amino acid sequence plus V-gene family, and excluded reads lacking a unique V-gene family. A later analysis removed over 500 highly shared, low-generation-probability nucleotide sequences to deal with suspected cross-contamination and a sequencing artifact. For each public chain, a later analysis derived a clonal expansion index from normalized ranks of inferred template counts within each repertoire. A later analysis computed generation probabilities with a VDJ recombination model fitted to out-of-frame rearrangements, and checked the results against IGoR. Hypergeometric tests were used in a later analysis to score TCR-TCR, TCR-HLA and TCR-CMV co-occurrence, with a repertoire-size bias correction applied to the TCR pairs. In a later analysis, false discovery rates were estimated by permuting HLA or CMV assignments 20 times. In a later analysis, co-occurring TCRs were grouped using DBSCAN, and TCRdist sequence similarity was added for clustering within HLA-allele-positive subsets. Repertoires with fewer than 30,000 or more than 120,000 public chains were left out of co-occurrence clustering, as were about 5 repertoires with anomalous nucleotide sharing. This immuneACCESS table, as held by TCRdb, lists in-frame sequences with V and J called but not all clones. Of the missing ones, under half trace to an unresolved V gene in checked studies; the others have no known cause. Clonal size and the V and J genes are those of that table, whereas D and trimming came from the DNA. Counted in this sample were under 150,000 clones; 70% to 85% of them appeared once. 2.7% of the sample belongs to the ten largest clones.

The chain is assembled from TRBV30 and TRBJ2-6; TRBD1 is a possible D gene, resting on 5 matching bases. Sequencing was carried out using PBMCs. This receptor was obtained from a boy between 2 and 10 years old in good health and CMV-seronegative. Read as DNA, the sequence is TGTGCCTGGAGTGTACGGCCAGGGATCAGTTCTGGGGCCAACGTCCTGACTTTC. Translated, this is CAWSVRPGISSGANVLTF.